This record concerns one T cell receptor (beta chain) sequence. The data derive from a study of yellow fever vaccine responses in identical twins. TCRdb reprocessed the RT-PCR reads with MiXCR, giving one entry per CDR3 protein. The sample comprises under 30,000 distinct CDR3 sequences, around four fifths of which are singletons, and about 5% rests with the top ten. V was shortened by 1 base and J by 2 bases, with 6 bases between the two germline ends. Germline V gene sequence: CDR1 SGHNT, CDR2 YENEEA. The CDR3 has 14 amino acids. This material consisted of T cells from blood (PBMCs), unsorted or a sorted subset (not recorded which), taken before or after yellow fever vaccination (not recorded which). The chain couples TRBV11-3 to TRBJ2-1; D remains ambiguous. The TCR comes from a woman in her late teens or twenties who received the yellow fever vaccine. CDR3 DNA: TGTGCCAGCAGCTTAGCCCGCCCCTACAATGAGCAGTTCTTC. Its translation: CASSLARPYNEQFF.